This entry lists 29 T cell receptor beta chains sequenced from one sample in a study of a mutant IDH1 vaccine in newly diagnosed glioma. Time point here: week 35, safety follow-up. The vaccine gave 300 ug of a 20-mer mutant IDH1 peptide subcutaneously per dose. No antigen has been assigned to these receptors. The data were produced by immunoSEQ multiplex PCR, yet TCRdb's version contains in-frame clones alone and is incomplete. The data show tens of thousands of clones, approximately 80% seen once. Sequenced here: PBMCs, sampled from a glioma patient whose treatment included an IDH1 peptide vaccine. Receptors were obtained from a woman between 18 and 30 years old with glioma.

The CDR3 spells CASSMTGNPNQPQHF. Written as DNA, the CDR3 is TGCGCCAGCAGCATGACAGGGAATCCCAATCAGCCCCAGCATTTT. The rearrangement links TRBV5-1 to TRBJ1-5, with 7 bases that match TRBD1. This CDR3 has 15 residues. Germline trimming cut 4 bases from V and 3 bases from J; bases unmatched to any gene: 7. Germline V gene sequence: CDR1 SGHRS, CDR2 YFSETQ.

V and J are TRBV19 and TRBJ1-4, with 7 bases matching TRBD1. This CDR3 is 15 amino acids long. Germline V gene sequence: CDR1 LNHDA, CDR2 SQIVND (reference sequence). Trimming took 6 bases from V and 3 from J; bases not matched to a gene: 7. The CDR3 reads CASSEGTASNEKLFF. CDR3 nucleotides: TGTGCCAGTAGCGAAGGGACAGCCTCTAATGAAAAACTGTTTTTT.

This sequence joins TRBV5-4 and TRBJ2-3; TRBD2 might be the D (6 bases). V dropped 3 bases and J dropped 2 bases, with 19 bases sitting between them. CDR3 length: 17 residues. Germline V gene sequence: CDR1 SGHNT, CDR2 YYREEE (reference sequence). The CDR3 sequence: CASSSFLAGSSTDTQYF. The DNA for the CDR3 is TGTGCCAGCAGCTCCTTCCTCGCGGGGAGTTCCACAGATACGCAGTATTTT.

The chain uses TRBV6-5 and TRBJ1-5; D is unresolved. The length of the CDR3 is 13 residues. CDR1 and CDR2 from the germline V gene are MNHEY and SVGAGI. Trimming shortened V by 2 bases and J by 6 bases, and 8 bases separated the two germline ends. The CDR3 DNA follows: TGTGCCAGCAGTTACGAGTTTGGTCAGCCCCAGCATTTT. As protein: CASSYEFGQPQHF.

V usage is TRBV5-5 and J usage is TRBJ2-5, with TRBD2 identical over 8 bases. V was pared by 1 base and J by 5 bases, with 7 bases of the junction left unmatched. The CDR3 covers 15 residues. Germline CDR1 and CDR2: SGHKS and YYEKEE (reference sequence). The CDR3 coding sequence is TGTGCCAGCAGCTTGTTCGGGGGGGAAGCGGAGACCCAGTACTTC. It specifies CASSLFGGEAETQYF.

This clone was found a few times. The chain combines TRBV2 with TRBJ1-1; D gene uncertain. Germline CDR1 is SNHLY and CDR2 is FYNNEI. V was shortened by 2 bases and J by 0 bases, with 7 bases between the two germline ends. The CDR3 has 14 amino acids. As DNA, the CDR3 is TGTGCCAGCAGTGAATGGACTGTGAACACTGAAGCTTTCTTT. This translates into CASSEWTVNTEAFF.

This sequence joins TRBV4-3 and TRBJ2-7; 11 nucleotides align to TRBD2. The CDR3 spans 16 residues. J lost 2 bases, V lost 1 base, and 4 bases had no gene match. The germline V gene encodes CDR1 LGHNA and CDR2 YSLEER. CDR3 sequence (DNA): TGCGCCAGCAGCCAAGCGGTAGCGGGAGGGACCTACGAGCAGTACTTC. This translates into CASSQAVAGGTYEQYF.

The chain is built from TRBV18 and TRBJ1-1; maybe TRBD1 (5 bases). Germline V lookup: CDR1 KGHSH, CDR2 LQKENI. The CDR3 spans 12 residues. With 2 bases removed from V and 11 bases from J, the gap between germline ends came to 12 bases. CDR3 nucleotide sequence: TGTGCCAGCTCACCAGAAGGAGAGGGGGCTTTCTTT. Translation gives CASSPEGEGAFF.

Only one count was recorded for this clone. The chain links TRBV7-2 to TRBJ2-3, with TRBD2 identical over 11 bases. The CDR3 runs 14 residues. In germline, CDR1 is SGHTA, CDR2 FQGNSA. The trim removed 3 bases at V and 11 bases at J, leaving 7 bases unmatched. CDR3 sequence reads: CASSFSGGAVVQYF. The CDR3 DNA sequence: TGTGCCAGCAGCTTTAGCGGGGGGGCCGTGGTGCAGTATTTT. Filled out from reference TRBV7-2 and TRBJ2-3, the complete variable domain reads GAGVSQSPSNKVTEKGKDVELRCDPISGHTALYWYRQSLGQGLEFLIYFQGNSAPDKSGLPSDRFSAERTGGSVSTLTIQRTQQEDSAVYLCASSFSGGAVVQYFGPGTRLTVL.

In DNA form, the CDR3 reads TGTGCCACCCGAGTGGGGTTTAACACTGAAGCTTTCTTT. This codes for CATRVGFNTEAFF. The chain joins TRBV19 to TRBJ1-1, with D uncertain. Trimming took 10 bases from V and 2 from J, leaving 14 bases between them. Germline V gene sequence: CDR1 LNHDA, CDR2 SQIVND (reference sequence). The CDR3 sequence is 13 residues long.

The rearrangement links TRBV5-6 to TRBJ1-3; D unresolved. The CDR3 loop spans 12 amino acids. Germline lookup yields CDR1 SGHDT and CDR2 YYEEEE. Trimming stripped 2 bases from V and 7 bases from J, with 7 bases between. The CDR3, as DNA: TGTGCCAGCAGCTTAGGGTGGAACACCATATATTTT. Translating it yields CASSLGWNTIYF.

The chain couples TRBV10-3 to TRBJ2-6; no firm D call. Trimming took off 10 bases at V and 0 bases at J, with 10 bases between the two ends. From germline, CDR1 is ENHRY and CDR2 SYGVKD. The CDR3 extends over 14 amino acids. In nucleotides, the CDR3 is TGTGCCAGCTCTGTTCTCTCTGGGGCCAACGTCCTGACTTTC. Translation: CASSVLSGANVLTF.

The rearrangement uses TRBV7-2 and TRBJ2-5; D possibly corresponds to TRBD2 (6 bases). Germline-derived CDR1 and CDR2 are SGHTA and FQGNSA. The CDR3 runs 16 residues. Deletions cut 1 base from V and 5 bases from J, with 17 bases between. Written as DNA, the CDR3 is TGTGCCAGCAGCTTAGTTTCGGGAGCTTTGTTGGAGACCCAGTACTTC. As protein: CASSLVSGALLETQYF.

The V and J genes are TRBV2 and TRBJ1-2; D perhaps matches TRBD1 (6 bases). CDR1 is SNHLY and CDR2 is FYNNEI in the germline V gene. V was cut by 2 bases and J by 2 bases, with 12 bases left in between. The CDR3 is made up of 15 amino acids. CDR3 sequence: CASSELRGANYGYTF. CDR3 nucleotides: TGTGCCAGCAGTGAATTGCGGGGGGCAAACTATGGCTACACCTTC.

On this clone: Sequence at one end of the junction differs from germline and may be a read error. The gene calls are TRBV5-6 and TRBJ2-5; D is perhaps TRBD1 (5 bases). This CDR3 has 14 residues. From germline, CDR1 is SGHDT and CDR2 YYEEEE. The chain's CDR3 is CANSLVGLQETQYF. CDR3 DNA sequence: TGTGCCAACAGCTTGGTGGGGCTACAAGAGACCCAGTACTTC.

The CDR3 reads CATAPRTSGTDTQYF. The CDR3 DNA reads TGTGCCACCGCGCCTCGGACTAGCGGCACAGATACGCAGTATTTT. This chain joins TRBV13 and TRBJ2-3, with TRBD2 identical over 9 bases. The germline V gene encodes CDR1 PRHDT and CDR2 FYEKMQ (reference sequence). The junction had 9 bases not matched to a gene; V was cut back by 10 bases and J by 1 base. The CDR3 spans 15 residues.

CDR3 sequence: CASSQLRTAGVQPQHF. CDR3 in DNA: TGTGCCAGCAGCCAACTTCGTACCGCGGGAGTCCAGCCCCAGCATTTT. The chain is built from TRBV5-6 and TRBJ1-5; no clear D. Germline loops: CDR1 SGHDT, CDR2 YYEEEE. The CDR3 runs to 16 residues. Trimming took off 4 bases at V and 7 bases at J, with 21 bases between the two ends. The full variable domain, its missing parts supplied by reference TRBV5-6 and TRBJ1-5, is DAGVTQSPTHLIKTRGQQVTLRCSPKSGHDTVSWYQQALGQGPQFIFQYYEEEERQRGNFPDRFSGHQFPNYSSELNVNALLLGDSALYLCASSQLRTAGVQPQHFGDGTRLSIL.

This clone is classed as medium-sized (0.01 to 0.1%). V usage is TRBV11-2 and J usage is TRBJ1-2; D gene ambiguous. CDR3 size: 14 residues. The germline CDR1 and CDR2 sequences are SGHAT and FQNNGV. Trimming cost V 5 bases and J 7 bases, with 17 bases left between them. In nucleotides, the CDR3 is TGTGCCAGCAGCGGAAAAGGGATATCGGTTGGCTACACCTTC. Translation: CASSGKGISVGYTF.

The V and J genes are TRBV5-4 and TRBJ2-7; TRBD2 might be the D (6 bases). The CDR3 runs to 15 residues. V was cut by 4 bases and J by 0 bases, with 14 bases left in between. CDR1 SGHNT and CDR2 YYREEE come from the germline V gene (reference sequence). CDR3 residues: CASSPEAGTSYEQYF. CDR3 sequence (DNA): TGTGCCAGCAGCCCGGAAGCGGGTACCTCCTACGAGCAGTACTTC.

V and J are TRBV2 and TRBJ1-5; D is possibly TRBD1 (5 bases). The CDR3 is 16 residues long. Trimming took off 3 bases at V and 0 bases at J, with 12 bases between the two ends. The germline V gene has CDR1 SNHLY and CDR2 FYNNEI. In nucleotides, the CDR3 is TGTGCCAGCAGTGACGAGGGACCTTATAGCAATCAGCCCCAGCATTTT. Translation: CASSDEGPYSNQPQHF.

The chain couples TRBV4-1 to TRBJ1-2; D gene uncertain. This CDR3 comprises 14 residues. Germline V CDR1 and CDR2: MGHRA, YSYEKL. V lost 0 bases and J lost 7, with 12 bases in between. CDR3 protein: CASSQDDYTRGYTF. CDR3 coding DNA: TGCGCCAGCAGCCAAGACGACTACACTCGTGGCTACACCTTC.

This sequence joins TRBV19 and TRBJ1-3; D ambiguous. This CDR3 comprises 15 residues. V was cut by 2 bases and J by 0 bases, with 8 bases left in between. From germline, CDR1 is LNHDA and CDR2 SQIVND (reference sequence). The CDR3 protein is CASSITGSSGNTIYF. CDR3 nucleotide sequence: TGTGCCAGTAGTATAACGGGGAGCTCTGGAAACACCATATATTTT. Full variable domain (outside the CDR3, taken from reference TRBV19 and TRBJ1-3): DGGITQSPKYLFRKEGQNVTLSCEQNLNHDAMYWYRQDPGQGLRLIYYSQIVNDFQKGDIAEGYSVSREKKESFPLTVTSAQKNPTAFYLCASSITGSSGNTIYFGEGSWLTVV.

This clone is a singleton in its sample. The chain combines TRBV18 with TRBJ2-1; TRBD2 might be the D (6 bases). V dropped 1 base and J dropped 10 bases, with 14 bases sitting between them. CDR3 length equals 14 residues. Germline V CDR1 and CDR2: KGHSH, LQKENI. CDR3 residues: CASSPQLSGGEQFF. The CDR3 DNA sequence: TGTGCCAGCTCACCACAACTTAGCGGTGGGGAGCAGTTCTTC.

The count of this clone is one. This rearrangement joins TRBV14 to TRBJ2-7; TRBD2 is a possible D gene (7 bases). V was pared by 0 bases and J by 7 bases, with 13 bases between. Germline CDR1 is SGHDN and CDR2 is FVKESK. The CDR3 runs 14 residues. The chain's CDR3 is CASSQERGGREQYF. CDR3 nucleotides: TGTGCCAGCAGCCAAGAGAGGGGGGGGAGAGAGCAGTACTTC.

This chain connects TRBV7-8 to TRBJ2-5; possibly TRBD2 for D (5 bases). With 5 bases removed from V and 2 bases from J, the gap between germline ends came to 12 bases. The CDR3 contains 14 residues. The germline CDR1 and CDR2 sequences are SGHVS and FQNEAQ. The CDR3 spells CASSPRARQETQYF. In DNA, the CDR3 is TGTGCCAGCAGCCCGAGGGCTAGACAAGAGACCCAGTACTTC.

This clone was seen a single time. The chain is built from TRBV4-1 and TRBJ2-3; perhaps TRBD1 as D (5 bases). Germline CDR1 and CDR2: MGHRA and YSYEKL. CDR3 size: 15 residues. Trimming removed 7 bases at V and 3 bases at J, with 17 bases between. The CDR3 is CASTLTPGPTDTQYF. CDR3 in DNA: TGCGCCAGCACCCTGACCCCAGGGCCGACAGATACGCAGTATTTT.

This chain uses TRBV5-1 with TRBJ2-3; 7 bases match TRBD2. Germline CDR1 and CDR2: SGHRS and YFSETQ. J was trimmed by 0 bases and V by 2 bases; bases with no gene match: 6. The CDR3 runs 16 residues. DNA of the CDR3: TGCGCCAGCAGCTTCTACGGGGGGATGAGCACAGATACGCAGTATTTT. Translated, it gives CASSFYGGMSTDTQYF.

This clone was seen more than once but under ten times. The rearrangement uses TRBV5-6 and TRBJ1-5, with 9 bases identical to TRBD1. The germline V gene encodes CDR1 SGHDT and CDR2 YYEEEE. The CDR3 covers 15 residues. J lost 5 bases, V lost 2 bases, and 5 bases had no gene match. The CDR3 nucleotides are TGTGCCAGCAGCTTAGCACAGGGGGCCCATCAGCCCCAGCATTTT. It is translated as CASSLAQGAHQPQHF.

This clone showed up just once. The chain combines TRBV9 with TRBJ1-2; D unclear. Germline loops: CDR1 SGDLS, CDR2 YYNGEE. The CDR3 covers 13 residues. V was cut by 4 bases and J by 7 bases, with 14 bases left in between. The CDR3, as DNA: TGTGCCAGCAGCTTGGACCAAGCGGGTGGCTACACCTTC. Its protein product is CASSLDQAGGYTF.